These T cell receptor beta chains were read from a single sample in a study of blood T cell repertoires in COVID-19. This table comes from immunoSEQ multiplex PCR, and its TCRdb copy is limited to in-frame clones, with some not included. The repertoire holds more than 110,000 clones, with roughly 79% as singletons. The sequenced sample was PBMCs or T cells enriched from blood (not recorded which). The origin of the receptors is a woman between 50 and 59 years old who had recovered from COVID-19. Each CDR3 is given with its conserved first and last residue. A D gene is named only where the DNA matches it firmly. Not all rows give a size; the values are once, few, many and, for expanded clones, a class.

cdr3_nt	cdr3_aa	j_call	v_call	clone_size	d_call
TGTGCCAGCAGCCAAGATTCCGGAGCTTACAATGAGCAGTTCTTC	CASSQDSGAYNEQFF	TRBJ2-1	TRBV3-1/TRBV3-2	NA	NA
TGCAGTGCTAGGCGGGGCCAGCCCCAGCATTTT	CSARRGQPQHF	TRBJ1-5	TRBV20-1	NA	NA
TGCGCCAGCAGCCAAGGTTGGTATGCTAGCTCTGGAAACACCATATATTTT	CASSQGWYASSGNTIYF	TRBJ1-3	TRBV4-1	few	NA
TGTGCCAGCTCACCCGGACAGGGATGGTATGGCTACACCTTC	CASSPGQGWYGYTF	TRBJ1-2	TRBV18	NA	TRBD1
TGTGCCAGCAGCTTTACGGGAGGGCCTCGGGCAGATACGCAGTATTTT	CASSFTGGPRADTQYF	TRBJ2-3	TRBV11-2	NA	TRBD2
TGTGCCAGCAGCCCTTCGGGACAGGGTCACGAGCAGTACTTC	CASSPSGQGHEQYF	TRBJ2-7	TRBV2	once	TRBD1
TGTGCCAGTAGTCCTTCGGACAGGTCTAACTATGGCTACACCTTC	CASSPSDRSNYGYTF	TRBJ1-2	TRBV19	NA	TRBD1
TGTGCCAGCAGTCTCTCCGGGGGGCCCCAGCATTTT	CASSLSGGPQHF	TRBJ1-5	TRBV12-3/TRBV12-4	many	NA
TGTGCCAGCAGCCAAGATCGGACAGGCATTTACGAGCAGTACTTC	CASSQDRTGIYEQYF	TRBJ2-7	TRBV4-2	NA	TRBD1
TGTGCCAGCAGCTTAGCGGGGGGGCCAAACTATGGCTACACCTTC	CASSLAGGPNYGYTF	TRBJ1-2	TRBV7-9	NA	NA
TGTGCCAGCAGCTTGACCACTGGGGCAGGGGATACAGATACGCAGTATTTT	CASSLTTGAGDTDTQYF	TRBJ2-3	TRBV7-8	once	NA
TGCGCCAGCAGCGGGACAGGGGGGAACACCGGGGAGCTGTTTTTT	CASSGTGGNTGELFF	TRBJ2-2	TRBV10-2	NA	TRBD1
TGTGCCAGCAGTCGTTGGGTGGGGCAGGGGAAGGAACAGCCCCAGCATTTT	CASSRWVGQGKEQPQHF	TRBJ1-5	TRBV27	NA	NA
TGTGCCAGCAGCCGATCTAGCGGGAGTTACGAGCAGTACTTC	CASSRSSGSYEQYF	TRBJ2-7	TRBV7-9	few	TRBD2
TGCGCCAGCAGCCAAGGGGACGCTTTAGCGGAAGAGACCCAGTACTTC	CASSQGDALAEETQYF	TRBJ2-5	TRBV4-1	NA	NA
TGTGCCAGCAGTTCCCCGGAGGGAAATAGCAATCAGCCCCAGCATTTT	CASSSPEGNSNQPQHF	TRBJ1-5	TRBV28	NA	NA
TGTGCCAGCAGCGTGGGCGGGGCCTACAATGAGCAGTTCTTC	CASSVGGAYNEQFF	TRBJ2-1	TRBV7-8	NA	NA
TGTGCCAGCAGCTTGCAATGGCCCAGGGGGCGAATGAACACTGAAGCTTTCTTT	CASSLQWPRGRMNTEAFF	TRBJ1-1	TRBV11-2	NA	TRBD1
TGTGCCAGCAGTGAAGCGAGTGAGGGTTTCGGCTATGGCTACACCTTC	CASSEASEGFGYGYTF	TRBJ1-2	TRBV6-1	NA	NA
TGTGCCAGTAGTATAGCAGGGGCTGGGGCCAACGTCCTGACTTTC	CASSIAGAGANVLTF	TRBJ2-6	TRBV19	NA	NA
TGTGCCAGCAGCGTAGCCCGAGGGGGACAGGGGGCGAATGGCTACACCTTC	CASSVARGGQGANGYTF	TRBJ1-2	TRBV9	NA	TRBD1
TGTGCCAGCAGCCTAGCGGGGGGCCGGGAGCAGTTCTTC	CASSLAGGREQFF	TRBJ2-1	TRBV25-1	NA	TRBD2
TGTGCCAGCAGCCCCGGACACGACTACGAGCAGTACTTC	CASSPGHDYEQYF	TRBJ2-7	TRBV4-2	NA	NA
TGCGCCAGCAGCTTGGAGGGACAGGGAGGAGGTTCACCCCTCCACTTT	CASSLEGQGGGSPLHF	TRBJ1-6	TRBV5-1	NA	TRBD1
TGTGCCAGCAAGGGGGGGCGAGAGGGCTACACCTTC	CASKGGREGYTF	TRBJ1-2	TRBV6-5	NA	NA
TGTGCCAGCTCACCACTTGGCACAGCGAACACTGAAGCTTTCTTT	CASSPLGTANTEAFF	TRBJ1-1	TRBV18	NA	NA
TGTGCCAGCAGTGACAGACAGGGGGCAACGGGCTACACCTTC	CASSDRQGATGYTF	TRBJ1-2	TRBV6-1	NA	TRBD1
TGTGCCAGCAGCTTAGATCTAGGTCCCCGCACAGATACGCAGTATTTT	CASSLDLGPRTDTQYF	TRBJ2-3	TRBV11-3	NA	NA
TGTGCCACGACGGAGGGCATCCCGAACACTGAAGCTTTCTTT	CATTEGIPNTEAFF	TRBJ1-1	TRBV2	NA	NA
TGTGCCAGCAGTTCCAGCGGGCCCTCCTACAATGAGCAGTTCTTC	CASSSSGPSYNEQFF	TRBJ2-1	TRBV6-5	NA	NA
TGTGCCAGCAGCAAACGGGGGACAGGGGTCTGGCTCGAGCAGTACTTC	CASSKRGTGVWLEQYF	TRBJ2-7	TRBV21-1	NA	NA
TGTGCCAGCACCCTAGCGGTACCGGGAAACACCATATATTTT	CASTLAVPGNTIYF	TRBJ1-3	TRBV6-5	NA	NA
TGCGCCAGCGGGGAGGGAGGCTCTGGAAACACCATATATTTT	CASGEGGSGNTIYF	TRBJ1-3	TRBV5-1	NA	NA
TGTGCCAGCAGTGACTCCACACGGGAGCCCCAGCATTTT	CASSDSTREPQHF	TRBJ1-5	TRBV2	NA	NA
TGCAGTGCCAGTCAACTAGCGGGAGTGTACGAGCAGTACTTC	CSASQLAGVYEQYF	TRBJ2-7	TRBV20-1	NA	TRBD2
TGTGCCAGTAACCACCGGGACAGGATGGGGGGGATCCCCCAGCATTTT	CASNHRDRMGGIPQHF	TRBJ1-5	TRBV19	NA	TRBD1
TGTGCCAGCAGTTCTACTGGATTACAGGGGACCCGTTACGAGCAGTACTTC	CASSSTGLQGTRYEQYF	TRBJ2-7	TRBV27	NA	TRBD1
TGTGCCAGCAGTTGGGGAGGGGGAGATCAGCCCCAGCATTTT	CASSWGGGDQPQHF	TRBJ1-5	TRBV28	few	NA
TGTGCCAGCAGTGAATTTGATGGGGGGAATACTGAAGCTTTCTTT	CASSEFDGGNTEAFF	TRBJ1-1	TRBV6-1	NA	NA
TGTGCCAGCAGTCTACATAGGACTAGCGGGAGAGGGAGGGGCAATGAGCAGTTCTTC	CASSLHRTSGRGRGNEQFF	TRBJ2-1	TRBV6-6	NA	TRBD2
TGTGCCAGCAGCTTCGACGGACAGGGGGCGCGTTTCGAGCAGTACTTC	CASSFDGQGARFEQYF	TRBJ2-7	TRBV11-2	NA	TRBD1
TGTGCCAGCTCACCACGGCGAACAGGTGATACTAACTATGGCTACACCTTC	CASSPRRTGDTNYGYTF	TRBJ1-2	TRBV18	few	NA
TGTGCCAGCAGTTTCCCACAGCTTTTATCCTACGAGCAGTACTTC	CASSFPQLLSYEQYF	TRBJ2-7	TRBV28	many	NA
TGTGCCAGCACCCTCCGGCGGGGGTATGGCTACACCTTC	CASTLRRGYGYTF	TRBJ1-2	TRBV7-3	NA	NA
TGTGCCAGCAGTCCCACGGACAACAACTACAATGAGCAGTTCTTC	CASSPTDNNYNEQFF	TRBJ2-1	TRBV28	NA	NA
TGTGCCAGCAGCGCACTAGCGGGGGGGGTCCAAGAGACCCAGTACTTC	CASSALAGGVQETQYF	TRBJ2-5	TRBV9	once	TRBD2
TGTGCCAGCAGCTTAGAACAGGACTCACCCCTCCACTTT	CASSLEQDSPLHF	TRBJ1-6	TRBV7-6	NA	NA